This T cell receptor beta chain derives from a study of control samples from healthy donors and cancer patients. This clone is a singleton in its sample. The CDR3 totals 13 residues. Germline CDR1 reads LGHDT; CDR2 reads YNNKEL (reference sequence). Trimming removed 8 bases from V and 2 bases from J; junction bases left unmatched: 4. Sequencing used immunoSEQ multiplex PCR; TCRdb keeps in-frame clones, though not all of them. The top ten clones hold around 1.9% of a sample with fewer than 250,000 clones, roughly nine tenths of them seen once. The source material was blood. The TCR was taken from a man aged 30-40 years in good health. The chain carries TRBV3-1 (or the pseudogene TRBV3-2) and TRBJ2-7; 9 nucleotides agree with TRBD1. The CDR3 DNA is TGTGCCAGCCGTGACAGGGGGGCCTACGAGCAGTACTTC. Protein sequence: CASRDRGAYEQYF.